The T cell receptor (beta chain) under discussion was sequenced for a study of blood T cells in healthy people across ages (dated by TCRdb to between 2014 and 2016). About the investigation overall: In model experiments, template switching captured roughly one uniquely barcoded TCR beta cDNA molecule for every two T cells. Using the same blood draw, the study looked at two additional independent replicas of 1 million unique cDNA reads for two donors, one aged 18 to 29 and the other aged 80 or older. Four age groups were formed from the donors: young (average roughly 15 years), middle-aged (approximately 39), aged (about 62) and long-lived (more than 75). Using deep sequencing normalized with unique cDNA molecular identifiers, the study measured how TCR beta repertoire diversity changes with age. To avoid experimental bias, donors of different ages were randomly spread across the sequencing lanes. Results the study describes overall, beyond this receptor: A strong correlation was found between observed TCR beta diversity and the percentage of naive T cells measured by flow cytometry. Compared with the aged group, the long-lived group had more naive CD4+ T cells, fewer expanded clones and increased TCR diversity, a pattern suggesting age selection. Because donor CMV infection status was unknown, age-related changes in expanded clonotypes were potentially confounded. Observed TCR beta diversity per million T cells fell roughly linearly with age, and a significant reduction was already apparent by age around 44. Because profiling used bulk unsorted PBMCs, naive and antigen-experienced compartments could not be compared conclusively. Estimates of total diversity from one million sequenced T cells were regarded as lower bounds and underestimates.

The library was prepared using 5' RACE. Sequencer: Illumina HiSeq 2500. A second PCR of roughly 7 to 11 cycles was performed with a sample-barcoded 5' primer and a J-beta primer mix. Each TCR beta cDNA molecule received a unique molecular identifier from a template-switch 5' adaptor carrying 12 random nucleotides. Each sample yielded at least 2.5 million CDR3-containing paired-end reads. First-strand cDNA synthesis was performed from all RNA using the Mint cDNA synthesis kit, with priming by a TRBC-specific oligonucleotide. Following uracil-DNA glycosylase treatment, a first 18-cycle PCR with universal primers M1SS and BC2_uni_R was performed on all cDNA. In the original analysis: For normalization, 1 million high-quality reads were randomly selected from each sample, with every read carrying a distinct molecular identifier. Reads sharing molecular identifiers were discarded rather than binned into consensus sequences. MiTCR, with a Q25 quality threshold and the strictest error-elimination algorithm, was used for CDR3 identification, clonotype clustering and error correction. A nonparametric unseen species model with Euler transformation was used to estimate a lower bound on total TCR beta diversity. The public reads were reprocessed in TCRdb via fastp at Q25 and MiXCR, keeping in-frame beta chains. One record per CDR3 amino acid sequence lists the most common genes and DNA. TCRdb's processing, not the study's, gives the V and J calls here. The sample yields about 1,500,000 distinct CDR3 sequences; approximately 30% were counted once. The ten largest clones take up more than 6% of the sample.

As to this clonotype: Its target antigen remains unknown. Base qualities are not at hand, and no much larger clone is one base apart.

Systemically healthy Caucasian individuals from Russia, some 36 in total and aged roughly 6 to 95 years, were included as donors. Ten milliliters of peripheral blood were drawn from each donor into EDTA-treated Vacutainer tubes. PBMCs were isolated by Ficoll-Paque density-gradient centrifugation, with at least 7 million obtained per sample. Total RNA, at least 6 micrograms per sample, was extracted from PBMCs with Trizol reagent. For every donor, an aliquot of PBMCs went through flow cytometry to measure the percentages of naive CD45RAhigh/CD27high T cells. Relative to germline, V is missing 2 bases and J is missing 4 bases, with 8 bases of the junction outside any gene match. The CDR3, cysteine through phenylalanine, is 17 amino acids long. The read is trimmed to its CDR3 DNA, 51 bases read in frame from base 1. Looking up the germline V gene yields CDR1 SGHDT and CDR2 YYEEEE.

The receptor was derived from a woman in her 30s in good health. The V gene is TRBV5-6 and the J gene is TRBJ2-1, and 11 bases in between align with TRBD2. The material sequenced was blood. The CDR3 region: CASSFYSGGAFYNEQFF. The sequence in DNA is TGTGCCAGCAGCTTTTATAGCGGGGGGGCGTTTTACAATGAGCAGTTCTTC.